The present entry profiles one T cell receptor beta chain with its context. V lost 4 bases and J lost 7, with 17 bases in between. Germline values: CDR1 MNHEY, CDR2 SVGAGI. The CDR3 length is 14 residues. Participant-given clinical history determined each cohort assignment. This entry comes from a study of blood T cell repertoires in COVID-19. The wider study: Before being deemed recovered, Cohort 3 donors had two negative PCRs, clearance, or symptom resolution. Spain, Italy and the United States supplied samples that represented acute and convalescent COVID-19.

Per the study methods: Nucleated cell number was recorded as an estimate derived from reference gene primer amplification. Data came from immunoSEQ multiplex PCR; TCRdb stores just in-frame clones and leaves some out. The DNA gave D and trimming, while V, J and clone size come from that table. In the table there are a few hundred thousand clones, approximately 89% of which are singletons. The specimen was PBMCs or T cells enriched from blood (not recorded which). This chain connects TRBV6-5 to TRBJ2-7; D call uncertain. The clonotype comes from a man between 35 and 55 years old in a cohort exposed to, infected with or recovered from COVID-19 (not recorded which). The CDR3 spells CASSSSDTEREQYF. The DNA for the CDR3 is TGTGCCAGCAGTTCGAGTGATACCGAGAGGGAGCAGTACTTC.